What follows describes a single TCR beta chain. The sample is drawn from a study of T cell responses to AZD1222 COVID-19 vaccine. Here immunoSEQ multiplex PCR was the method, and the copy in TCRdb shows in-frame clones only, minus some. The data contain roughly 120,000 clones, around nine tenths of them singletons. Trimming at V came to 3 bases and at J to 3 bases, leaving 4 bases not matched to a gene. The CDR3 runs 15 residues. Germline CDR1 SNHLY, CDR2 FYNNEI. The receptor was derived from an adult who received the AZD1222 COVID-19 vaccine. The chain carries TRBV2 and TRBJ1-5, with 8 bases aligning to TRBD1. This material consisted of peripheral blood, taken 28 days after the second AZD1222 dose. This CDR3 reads CASSDPGGINQPQHF. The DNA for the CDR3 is TGTGCCAGCAGTGACCCAGGGGGCATCAATCAGCCCCAGCATTTT.